This TCR beta chain was documented in a study of neurological immune-mediated disorders. Stated time point: longitudinal time-point 2. The CDR3 totals 13 residues. Looked up from germline, CDR1 is DFQATT and CDR2 is SNEGSKA (reference sequence). V trimming: 5 bases; J trimming: 3 bases; junction bases outside the gene matches: 4. TCRdb called the 5' RACE reads again in MiXCR, with one record for every CDR3 protein. The sample gives roughly 45,000 distinct CDR3 sequences, around 13% of which show up once; roughly 4.8% is in the top ten. This clonotype came up many times. This sequence joins TRBV20-1 and TRBJ1-2; TRBD1 agrees at 9 bases. Input material: PBMCs. The origin of this receptor is a male donor with HTLV-1-associated myelopathy (HAM/TSP). For the CDR3, the DNA is TGCAGTGCTCGAGGGGACAGGGACTATGGCTACACCTTC. It encodes CSARGDRDYGYTF.